This TCR beta chain was profiled in a study of shared clonotypes between healthy human individuals (dated by TCRdb to about 2020). With respect to the entire study: The cohort included three men and two women between 18 and 49 years of age. For each donor, CD4 naive and CD4 memory were each given three plates, CD8 naive was given two plates, and CD8 memory was given one plate. Blood TCR repertoires of about five healthy adults were deeply sequenced to estimate repertoire size and the extent of clonotype sharing between individuals. Different laboratories and diverse techniques were used to prepare libraries and sequence TCR repertoires, to increase sequencing depth and limit assay-specific biases. Between about 0.9 and 10 billion PBMCs per donor were obtained by leukapheresis. What the study reported, not specific to this receptor: Pairwise subsampling led to the expectation that sequencing depth would affect the degree of clonotype sharing among donors. The small number of donors limited the genetic and exposure-history diversity represented. Rarefaction of sorted-subset datasets indicated incomplete sequencing despite the large sequencing depth. Higher generation probabilities were observed for clonotypes shared by all four sorted-subset donors than for non-shared clonotypes. Larger estimated clonotype richness was generally found for naive subsets than for memory subsets. Across a few donors, approximately 4.6% of naive CD4, 3% to 3.5% of naive CD8, under 2.5% of memory CD4, and over 0.35% of memory CD8 clonotypes were shared. Sampling was limited to blood, and TCR repertoires in tissue likely differ from TCR repertoires in blood.

TCR CDR3 regions were amplified from genomic DNA by multiplex PCR using the deep immunoSEQ assay. Extracted genomic DNA from each cell subset was spread evenly across all wells of several immunoSEQ 96-well plates, with each plate serving as a replicate. For sorted subsets, approximately 190 ng of genomic DNA, equivalent to tens of thousands of T cell genomes, went into each replicate PCR. The purified libraries were quantified using a Qubit 3.0 fluorometer, sized with a Bioanalyzer 2100, and then quantified again using the KAPA Library Quantification kit. Every immunoSEQ 96-well plate was sequenced on a separate single-read 150-cycle Illumina NextSeq 550 flow cell. Concerning the study's data processing: Because only junctional sequences without quality scores were contained in the immunoSEQ output, filtering matching that applied to full-length reads could not be performed. Sequences were annotated with PyIR, a Python wrapper for IgBLAST v1.9, using IMGT germline references to assign V/J genes and CDR3. Any read was removed if the V/J assignment was weak (E-value above 1e-6), the CDR3 was missing, or the read contained stop codons, out-of-frame junctions, or ambiguous translated residues. V3J clonotypes were defined as sequences sharing the same inferred V gene, J gene, and CDR3 amino acid sequence. The percentage overlap between two repertoires was calculated by dividing the number of shared unique clonotypes by the size of the smaller repertoire. Richness of each repertoire was evaluated using RTK rarefaction, the Chao1 estimator, and Recon v2.1 estimates of unobserved clonotypes. For all TCRbeta clonotypes obtained by the gDNA method from four donors, generation probabilities were computed with OLGA. TCRdb stores this immuneACCESS table with in-frame sequences only. Part of the clones is absent; in the studies checked, under half of the shortfall reflects unresolved V genes, and no reason is known for the rest. The DNA was the basis for D and trimming; V, J and clone size are from that table. The sample table shows roughly 500,000 clones, and almost 97% are seen once. Of the sample, 0.055% to 0.075% is held by the ten largest clones.

A word on this clone: There is no known antigen for this receptor. No base qualities exist here, and no much larger clone lies one base off it.

Donors were healthy HIV-negative adults with no recently reported acute infections or vaccinations. Every donor was a Caucasian adult residing in Nashville, Tennessee, USA. CD4+ T cells were enriched by magnetic negative selection, after which naive cells were positively selected on CD45RA and the negative fraction was taken as the memory subset. After blood collection by leukapheresis, PBMCs were isolated using Ficoll-Histopaque density gradient centrifugation and then cryopreserved in the vapor phase of liquid nitrogen. Analytical flow cytometry was used to check the purity and quantity of every magnetically sorted T cell population. Genomic DNA was isolated from every sorted fraction and measured by UV absorbance on a Nanodrop 2000c. V is pruned by 0 bases and J by 6 bases, leaving 13 bases of the junction without a gene match. Taken from cysteine to phenylalanine, the CDR3 has 17 residues. Only the CDR3 portion is preserved as DNA: 51 bases, with reading frame beginning at the first base. The germline V gene encodes CDR1 SGHNT and CDR2 YYREEE (reference sequence).

The chain is encoded by TRBV5-4 joined to TRBJ2-3, with 7 middle bases fitting TRBD2. The sequence derives from a woman aged 25 to 39 in good health. The material sequenced was naive CD4+ T cells sorted from blood. Explained via the paper, the cell subset or site label denotes: CD45RA+ positively selected. The DNA sequence follows: TGTGCCAGCAGCTTGGTGAAACTGGCGGGAGTTTCCGATACGCAGTATTTT. The translation is CASSLVKLAGVSDTQYF.